One and the same sample provided the 14 T cell receptor beta chains below, sequenced in a study of OX40 agonist ivuxolimab in advanced cancers. TCRdb's table, derived via immunoSEQ multiplex PCR, lists solely in-frame clones and lacks some. The data show around 84,000 clones, approximately 84% seen once. The specimen was CD4+ or CD8+ T cells sorted from blood, collected in a trial of the OX40 agonist ivuxolimab. These receptors were collected from an adult with an advanced solid tumor such as melanoma, head and neck, liver or kidney cancer.

This sequence joins TRBV18 and TRBJ1-3; no reliable D call. Germline CDR1 reads KGHSH; CDR2 reads LQKENI. There are 16 residues in the CDR3. V gave up 4 bases and J gave up 0 bases, with 13 bases separating them. The CDR3 protein is CASSRDSATSGNTIYF. The CDR3 coding sequence is TGTGCCAGCTCACGGGATTCAGCAACCTCTGGAAACACCATATATTTT.

V gene TRBV7-9 combines with J gene TRBJ2-7, with 10 bases fitting TRBD2. This CDR3 comprises 13 residues. The germline gives CDR1 SEHNR, CDR2 FQNEAQ (reference sequence). V lost 4 bases, J lost 4 bases, and 1 base stayed unmatched. The DNA for the CDR3 is TGTGCCAGCAGCTGGGGACTAGCGTACGAGCAGTACTTC. Translated, it gives CASSWGLAYEQYF.

This chain joins TRBV4-2 and TRBJ2-1, with 9 bases fitting TRBD2. The CDR3 extends over 15 amino acids. J was trimmed by 5 bases and V by 1 base; bases with no gene match: 3. The germline CDR1 and CDR2 sequences are LGHNA and YNFKEQ. The DNA for the CDR3 is TGTGCCAGCAGCCAAGGGGCTAGCGGGGACAATGAGCAGTTCTTC. This codes for CASSQGASGDNEQFF.

This clone has more than one count but fewer than ten. V usage is TRBV5-1 and J usage is TRBJ2-1; the D call may be TRBD1 or TRBD2 (5 bases each). CDR3 length: 15 amino acids. Germline lookup yields CDR1 SGHRS and CDR2 YFSETQ. V was clipped by 5 bases and J by 4 bases, with 16 bases between them. The CDR3 bases are TGCGCCAGCAGGGGTGCTGAGGGGAGTTACAATGAGCAGTTCTTC. Its translation: CASRGAEGSYNEQFF.

CDR3 coding DNA: TGTGCCAGCAGTGAAGAAGGCACTCCCTATGGCTACACCTTC. Amino acids: CASSEEGTPYGYTF. V gene TRBV6-1 combines with J gene TRBJ1-2; D remains unclear. Germline V gene data show CDR1 as MNHNS and CDR2 as SASEGT. This CDR3 is 14 amino acids long. Between the trimmed V and J ends, which lost 1 base and 4 bases, there was a span of 10 bases.

V gene TRBV7-2 combines with J gene TRBJ2-5; D not certain. This CDR3 region has 13 residues. Trimming cost V 0 bases and J 11 bases, with 13 bases left between them. Germline loops: CDR1 SGHTA, CDR2 FQGNSA. CDR3 bases: TGTGCCAGCAGCTTAGCGGATAGGTTAAAGCAGTACTTC. This gives the protein CASSLADRLKQYF.

This clone appeared once. J is TRBJ1-5 and V is TRBV7-2; 10 nucleotides align to TRBD1. The CDR3 consists of 15 residues. V shed 5 bases and J 5 bases; nucleotides not matched to a gene: 6. CDR1 is SGHTA, CDR2 FQGNSA, per germline. The CDR3 sequence: CASSRGQGVYQPQHF. The CDR3 DNA is TGTGCCAGCAGCCGAGGACAGGGGGTATATCAGCCCCAGCATTTT. Based on the CDR3 plus reference TRBV7-2 and TRBJ1-5, the full variable domain is GAGVSQSPSNKVTEKGKDVELRCDPISGHTALYWYRQSLGQGLEFLIYFQGNSAPDKSGLPSDRFSAERTGGSVSTLTIQRTQQEDSAVYLCASSRGQGVYQPQHFGDGTRLSIL.

J is TRBJ1-1 and V is TRBV9; TRBD1 aligns across 7 bases. J was trimmed by 4 bases and V by 0 bases; bases with no gene match: 3. The germline V gene encodes CDR1 SGDLS and CDR2 YYNGEE. The CDR3 covers 14 residues. CDR3 nucleotide sequence: TGTGCCAGCAGCGTAGGACAGGGAGGCACTGAAGCTTTCTTT. As protein: CASSVGQGGTEAFF.

The gene calls are TRBV10-3 and TRBJ1-5; unclear D gene. The germline V gene encodes CDR1 ENHRY and CDR2 SYGVKD. This CDR3 spans 12 amino acids. V shed 4 bases and J shed 3 bases, with 4 bases lying between them. CDR3 sequence reads: CAISAPNQPQHF. The CDR3 DNA is TGTGCCATCAGTGCCCCCAATCAGCCCCAGCATTTT.

The rearrangement links TRBV19 to TRBJ2-5, with D tentatively TRBD2 (6 bases). TRBJ2-7 explains the end of the DNA better; the J call may be wrong. The CDR3 totals 15 residues. CDR1 is LNHDA, CDR2 SQIVND, per germline (reference sequence). In DNA form, the CDR3 reads TGTGCCAGTAGTATAGATGGGGGGAGCTCCTACGAGCAGTACTTC. This gives the protein CASSIDGGSSYEQYF.

The CDR3 DNA follows: TGCGCCAGCAGCCAGGGTCGACAGGGTGCAGCTTTCTTT. Its translation is CASSQGRQGAAFF. This sequence joins TRBV4-1 and TRBJ1-1; 7 bases are a match to TRBD1. The V gene end was trimmed by 3 bases and the J gene end by 10 bases; junction bases not matched to a gene: 8. Germline V gene sequence: CDR1 MGHRA, CDR2 YSYEKL. The CDR3 is 13 residues long.

The chain recombines TRBV30 with TRBJ2-1, with 12 bases aligning to TRBD2. V lost 4 bases to trimming and J lost 6 bases; unmatched junction nucleotides: 10. Germline V gene lookup returns CDR1 GTSNPN and CDR2 SVGIG (reference sequence). The CDR3 loop spans 16 amino acids. The CDR3: CAWTIRGTSGRNEQFF. DNA for the CDR3: TGTGCCTGGACCATAAGGGGGACTAGCGGGCGCAATGAGCAGTTCTTC.

Note on this clone: A junction end diverges from the germline sequence, so it may reflect a read error. V usage is TRBV7-7 and J usage is TRBJ1-1; D perhaps matches TRBD1 (5 bases). In germline, CDR1 is SSHAT, CDR2 FNYEAQ (reference sequence). CDR3 length: 16 residues. Here the CDR3 reads CASSLVTRELYTEAFF. The CDR3 DNA reads as TGTGCTAGCAGCTTAGTAACCAGGGAATTATACACTGAAGCTTTCTTT.

This chain links TRBV2 with TRBJ2-5; D is uncertain. Trimming took 4 bases from V and 4 from J, leaving 4 bases between them. This CDR3 is 11 amino acids long. CDR1 is SNHLY and CDR2 is FYNNEI in the germline V gene. Here the CDR3 reads CASSVRETQYF. In DNA, the CDR3 is TGTGCCAGCAGTGTTCGAGAGACCCAGTACTTC.